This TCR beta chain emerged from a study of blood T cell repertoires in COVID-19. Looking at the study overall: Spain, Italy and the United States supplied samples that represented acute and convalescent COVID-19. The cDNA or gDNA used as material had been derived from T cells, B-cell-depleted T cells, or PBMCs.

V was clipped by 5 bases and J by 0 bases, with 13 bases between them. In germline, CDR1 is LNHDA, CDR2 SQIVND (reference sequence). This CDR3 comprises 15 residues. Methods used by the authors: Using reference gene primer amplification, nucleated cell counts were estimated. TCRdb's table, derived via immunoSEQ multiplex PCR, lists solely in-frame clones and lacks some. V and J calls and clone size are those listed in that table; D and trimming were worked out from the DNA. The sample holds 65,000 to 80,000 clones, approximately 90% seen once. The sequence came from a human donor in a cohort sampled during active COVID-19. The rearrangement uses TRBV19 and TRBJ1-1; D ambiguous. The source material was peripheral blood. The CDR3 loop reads CASSFASAMNTEAFF. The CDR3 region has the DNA TGTGCCAGTAGTTTTGCCAGCGCCATGAACACTGAAGCTTTCTTT.